This T cell receptor (beta chain) was sequenced in a study of T cells in localized non-small cell lung cancer. Study results and limitations: Clonality peaked in uninvolved adjacent lung rather than tumor.

Clones were read by immunoSEQ multiplex PCR, and TCRdb kept only the in-frame ones, dropping some. The profile shows about 15,000 clones, more than 75% of them singletons. Regarding this clone: What it recognizes is unknown.

The germline V gene has CDR1 LNHDA and CDR2 SQIVND (reference sequence). This CDR3 region has 16 residues. V was clipped by 1 base and J by 10 bases; unmatched bases: 10. This chain uses TRBV19 with TRBJ2-1; 10 bases are shared with TRBD2. Specimen: peripheral blood mononuclear cells, collected before any cancer treatment. This clonotype was obtained from a male donor aged 60 or over with stage II lung adenocarcinoma. CDR3 loop: CASSIGGGTSGNEQFF. DNA for the CDR3: TGTGCCAGTAGTATAGGAGGAGGAACTAGCGGGAACGAGCAGTTCTTC.